The clone carrying this TCR beta chain has a handful of counts. Its antigen is not identified. The data derive from a study of CD8 T cells in ankylosing spondylitis. TCRdb independently ran MiXCR on the 5' RACE reads; one entry per CDR3 protein. Of about 170,000 distinct CDR3 sequences listed, about a sixth are singletons. The study's findings and limits: Researchers report that disease-linked clones proved CD8+ and relatively rare in peripheral blood.

Germline values: CDR1 SGHNT, CDR2 YYREEE (reference sequence). The CDR3 contains 13 residues. The V end lost 4 bases, the J end lost 6 bases, and 12 bases lay between the germline ends. Sequencing was carried out using blood, either unsorted or a sorted T cell fraction (not recorded which). The TCR sequence derives from a male donor with ankylosing spondylitis or in good health (not recorded which). V is TRBV5-4 and J is TRBJ2-3; a possible D gene is TRBD2 (5 bases). The CDR3 region has the DNA TGTGCCAGCAGCCCCGTCCGAGGGGATACGCAGTATTTT. This sequence encodes CASSPVRGDTQYF.